This T cell receptor beta chain was sequenced for a study of blood T cells in healthy people across ages. General observations from the study: Samples with more naive T cells showed higher observed beta diversity.

They isolated at least 7 million PBMCs from each sample. Through a sample-barcoded 5' primer and a J-beta primer mix, a second PCR was run for about 6 to 11 cycles. TCRdb reanalysed the 5' RACE reads using MiXCR and keeps one entry per CDR3 protein. The sample has around 1,900,000 distinct CDR3 sequences, roughly two fifths seen once. This CDR3 is built from 15 residues. The V gene end was trimmed by 2 bases and the J gene end by 0 bases; junction bases not matched to a gene: 1. Germline lookup yields CDR1 SGHTA and CDR2 FQGNSA. In this sample, this clonotype turned up a few times. The antigen is unknown.

Sequenced sample: blood. The chain links TRBV7-2 to TRBJ1-2; 9 bases are shared with TRBD1. The clonotype comes from a human donor in good health. The CDR3: CASSLRTGANYGYTF. The CDR3 nucleotides are TGTGCCAGCAGCTTACGGACAGGGGCTAACTATGGCTACACCTTC.